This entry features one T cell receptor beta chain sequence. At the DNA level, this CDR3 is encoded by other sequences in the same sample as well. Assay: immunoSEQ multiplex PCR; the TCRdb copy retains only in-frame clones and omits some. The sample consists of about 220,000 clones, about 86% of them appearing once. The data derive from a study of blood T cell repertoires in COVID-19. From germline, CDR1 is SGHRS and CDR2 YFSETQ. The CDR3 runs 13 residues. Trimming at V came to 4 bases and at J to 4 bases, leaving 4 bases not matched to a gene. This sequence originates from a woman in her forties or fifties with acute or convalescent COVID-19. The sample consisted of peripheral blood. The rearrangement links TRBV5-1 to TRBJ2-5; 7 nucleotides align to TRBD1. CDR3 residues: CASSRGQGETQYF. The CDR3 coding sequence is TGCGCCAGCAGCAGGGGGCAGGGAGAGACCCAGTACTTC.